This passage covers 23 T cell receptor beta chains from one sample sequenced in a study of T cell responses to AZD1222 COVID-19 vaccine (dated by TCRdb to the early 2020s). Library method: the immunoSEQ multiplex PCR assay. TCRdb retrieved this table from immuneACCESS and kept in-frame rearrangements only. Not all clones are present; in checked studies, unresolved V genes account for under half, and no reason is known for the remainder. The sample records 35,000 to 45,000 clones, around four fifths of which are singletons. The ten top clones hold 18% of the sample. In the paper's terms, the time point label means: about 28 days (+/-7) after the second vaccine dose. Material: peripheral blood, obtained 28 days after the second AZD1222 dose. The receptor source for this set is an adult who received the AZD1222 COVID-19 vaccine.

The chain joins TRBV30 to TRBJ1-5; TRBD1 matches 8 bases. The CDR3 has 15 amino acids. V dropped 2 bases and J dropped 2; count of bases not matched to a gene: 5. CDR1 GTSNPN and CDR2 SVGIG come from the germline V gene (reference sequence). Here the CDR3 reads CAWSLGQARNQPQHF. The DNA for the CDR3 is TGTGCCTGGAGTTTGGGACAGGCCCGCAATCAGCCCCAGCATTTT. Full variable domain (remainder filled in from reference TRBV30 and TRBJ1-5): SQTIHQWPATLVQPVGSPLSLECTVEGTSNPNLYWYRQAAGRGLQLLFYSVGIGQISSEVPQNLSASRPQDRQFILSSKKLLLSDSGFYLCAWSLGQARNQPQHFGDGTRLSIL.

The chain uses TRBV4-1 and TRBJ1-5; 11 positions agree with TRBD1. The V segment lost 4 bases and the J segment 1 base; nucleotides outside the gene matches: 9. The CDR3 runs 18 residues. Germline values: CDR1 MGHRA, CDR2 YSYEKL. The CDR3 sequence is CASSPSDGQGASNQPQHF. The CDR3 DNA sequence: TGCGCCAGCAGCCCATCCGACGGACAGGGGGCCAGCAATCAGCCCCAGCATTTT.

The CDR3 region has the DNA TGTGCCAGCGGACTTGAGCAGTTCTTC. This sequence encodes CASGLEQFF. V usage is TRBV7-2 and J usage is TRBJ2-1; possibly TRBD2 for D (5 bases). Germline assignment: CDR1 SGHTA and CDR2 FQGNSA. This CDR3 region has 9 residues. The V gene lost 8 bases and the J gene lost 9 bases, with 5 bases spanning the gap.

This clone was seen only once. The chain couples TRBV5-1 to TRBJ1-6, with D possibly being TRBD1 (5 bases). The CDR3 is made up of 17 amino acids. Trimming took 4 bases from V and 4 from J, leaving 18 bases between them. Germline loops: CDR1 SGHRS, CDR2 YFSETQ. The CDR3 bases are TGCGCCAGCAGCGTGGCAAGAGTAGGGGAATATAATTCACCCCTCCACTTT. It codes for CASSVARVGEYNSPLHF.

The chain is built from TRBV14 and TRBJ1-1; D is unresolved. The CDR3 spans 13 residues. V was clipped by 3 bases and J by 7 bases, with 12 bases between them. Germline-derived CDR1 and CDR2 are SGHDN and FVKESK. The CDR3 nucleotides read TGTGCCAGCAGCCAGGACTTAGACGGTGAAGCTTTCTTT. It encodes CASSQDLDGEAFF.

The chain joins TRBV30 to TRBJ1-4; D call uncertain. Germline assignment: CDR1 GTSNPN and CDR2 SVGIG (reference sequence). The CDR3 is made up of 15 amino acids. Trimming cost V 3 bases and J 8 bases, with 19 bases left between them. The CDR3 nucleotides are TGTGCCTGGAGACTAGATGTAAGCTCGGGGGAAAAACTGTTTTTT. Protein sequence: CAWRLDVSSGEKLFF.

The J gene is TRBJ1-2, the V gene TRBV9; D is ambiguous. This CDR3 is built from 14 residues. Germline loops: CDR1 SGDLS, CDR2 YYNGEE. Trimming took off 3 bases at V and 4 bases at J, with 13 bases between the two ends. The CDR3 protein is CASSGTLRSYGYTF. CDR3 coding DNA: TGTGCCAGCAGCGGCACTCTACGATCCTATGGCTACACCTTC.

The J gene is TRBJ1-2, the V gene TRBV12-3 or TRBV12-4, with 7 bases that match TRBD1. CDR3 size: 13 residues. V trimming: 7 bases; J trimming: 5 bases; junction bases outside the gene matches: 7. The CDR3 loop is CASTSRGLYGYTF. Written as DNA, the CDR3 is TGTGCCAGCACCTCGAGGGGGCTGTATGGCTACACCTTC.

This clone has only one observation. The V and J genes are TRBV5-1 and TRBJ2-3, with D unresolved. V lost 0 bases and J lost 4, with 9 bases in between. The germline V gene encodes CDR1 SGHRS and CDR2 YFSETQ. The CDR3 is made up of 14 amino acids. CDR3 protein: CASSLGPPPDTQYF. CDR3 coding DNA: TGCGCCAGCAGCTTGGGACCCCCGCCAGATACGCAGTATTTT. Together with reference TRBV5-1 and TRBJ2-3, the CDR3 gives the full variable domain: KAGVTQTPRYLIKTRGQQVTLSCSPISGHRSVSWYQQTPGQGLQFLFEYFSETQRNKGNFPGRFSGRQFSNSRSEMNVSTLELGDSALYLCASSLGPPPDTQYFGPGTRLTVL.

This chain uses TRBV5-1 with TRBJ2-7; 10 nucleotides match TRBD2. Germline CDR1 is SGHRS and CDR2 is YFSETQ. There are 16 residues in the CDR3. V lost 5 bases to trimming and J lost 2 bases; unmatched junction nucleotides: 10. In DNA form, the CDR3 reads TGCGCCAGCAGTCCTCACACTAGCGGGGCAACCTACGAGCAGTACTTC. This sequence encodes CASSPHTSGATYEQYF.

This sequence joins TRBV6-5 and TRBJ1-6; 8 nucleotides agree with TRBD1. V was pared by 6 bases and J by 11 bases, with 6 bases of the junction left unmatched. CDR1 and CDR2 from the germline V gene are MNHEY and SVGAGI. The CDR3 totals 13 residues. DNA of the CDR3: TGTGCCAGCAGGGAGACAGGGGTTACACCCCTCCACTTT. The encoded protein is CASRETGVTPLHF.

The chain combines TRBV28 with TRBJ1-3; D may be TRBD1 (6 bases). CDR3 length: 16 amino acids. V gave up 5 bases and J gave up 4 bases, with 18 bases separating them. In germline, CDR1 is MDHEN, CDR2 SYDVKM. The CDR3 loop reads CASSQTTGSRGNTIYF. The CDR3 DNA sequence: TGTGCCAGCAGTCAGACCACAGGGTCACGCGGAAACACCATATATTTT.

CDR3 in amino acids: CATTGLAGVGEQFF. CDR3 coding DNA: TGTGCCACTACCGGACTAGCGGGGGTAGGTGAGCAGTTCTTC. This rearrangement joins TRBV19 to TRBJ2-1; 13 bases agree with TRBD2. J was trimmed by 9 bases and V by 10 bases; bases with no gene match: 9. The CDR3 has 14 amino acids. Germline V CDR1 and CDR2: LNHDA, SQIVND (reference sequence). Full variable domain (missing parts from reference TRBV19 and TRBJ2-1): DGGITQSPKYLFRKEGQNVTLSCEQNLNHDAMYWYRQDPGQGLRLIYYSQIVNDFQKGDIAEGYSVSREKKESFPLTVTSAQKNPTAFYLCATTGLAGVGEQFFGPGTRLTVL.

Only a few counts were recorded for this clone. The genes are TRBV6-5 and TRBJ1-5; D is undetermined. From germline, CDR1 is MNHEY and CDR2 SVGAGI. The ends were cut back, 5 bases at V and 3 bases at J, with 14 bases in the middle. The CDR3 loop spans 15 amino acids. The chain's CDR3 is CASSTAGTLNQPQHF. The CDR3 region has the DNA TGTGCCAGCAGTACCGCGGGTACACTCAATCAGCCCCAGCATTTT.

This clone was picked up one time. This sequence joins TRBV6-5 and TRBJ1-1, with TRBD1 identical over 7 bases. The J segment lost 7 bases and the V segment lost 6 bases, leaving 11 bases of the junction unmatched. The germline V gene has CDR1 MNHEY and CDR2 SVGAGI. The CDR3 spans 14 residues. The CDR3 region has the DNA TGTGCCAGCAGGGGGACAGCCAAAGGGGGTGAAGCTTTCTTT. This sequence encodes CASRGTAKGGEAFF.

This clone was counted a single time. V is TRBV5-1 and J is TRBJ2-6; 9 bases align to TRBD1. In germline, CDR1 is SGHRS, CDR2 YFSETQ. V gave up 4 bases and J gave up 2 bases; unmatched junction bases: 16. This CDR3 contains 20 residues. CDR3 amino acids: CASSQDLRDRVLPGANVLTF. The CDR3 DNA reads as TGCGCCAGCAGCCAAGACCTGCGGGACAGGGTCCTGCCTGGGGCCAACGTCCTGACTTTC.

The V call is TRBV19, the J call TRBJ1-4, with D hard to call. Per germline, CDR1 LNHDA and CDR2 SQIVND (reference sequence). The V end lost 6 bases, the J end lost 0 bases, and 11 bases lay between the germline ends. This CDR3 comprises 15 residues. CDR3 protein: CASRTDRATNEKLFF. The CDR3 coding sequence is TGTGCCAGTAGAACGGACCGTGCAACTAATGAAAAACTGTTTTTT.

The chain joins TRBV6-6 to TRBJ1-1; D is ambiguous. V lost 5 bases and J 0 bases, leaving 13 bases between the germline ends. The germline V gene has CDR1 MNHNY and CDR2 SVGAGI (reference sequence). The CDR3 extends over 15 amino acids. In nucleotides, the CDR3 is TGTGCCAGCAGTCGATCCGGGCCCATGAACACTGAAGCTTTCTTT. It encodes CASSRSGPMNTEAFF.

The chain joins TRBV9 to TRBJ2-7; the match to TRBD1 covers 10 bases. Trimming cost V 5 bases and J 7 bases; bases outside gene matches: 15. The CDR3 is made up of 16 amino acids. Germline CDR1 is SGDLS and CDR2 is YYNGEE. CDR3 coding DNA: TGTGCCAGCAGTTCGAAAACCGGGACAGGGGTGGAGGAGCAGTACTTC. It is translated as CASSSKTGTGVEEQYF.

The chain is built from TRBV5-6 and TRBJ1-4; 8 nucleotides align to TRBD1. There are 17 residues in the CDR3. Trimming took 4 bases from V and 8 from J; bases not matched to a gene: 16. Germline assignment: CDR1 SGHDT and CDR2 YYEEEE. The CDR3 spells CASSSGTGFWTREKLFF. Here the CDR3 DNA reads TGTGCCAGCAGCAGCGGGACAGGATTTTGGACACGCGAAAAACTGTTTTTT.

The V gene is TRBV10-3, the J gene TRBJ2-3, with D hard to call. Trimming removed 0 bases from V and 0 bases from J, with 10 bases in between. The germline gives CDR1 ENHRY, CDR2 SYGVKD. This CDR3 is built from 16 residues. The CDR3 DNA follows: TGTGCCATCAGTGAGTCAGGCAGAGCTAGCACAGATACGCAGTATTTT. Protein: CAISESGRASTDTQYF.

This clone was detected only once. The J gene is TRBJ2-2, the V gene TRBV7-3, with D maybe TRBD1 (6 bases). The CDR3 has 14 residues. Germline CDR1 and CDR2: SGHTA and FQGTGA. Trimming took off 4 bases at V and 5 bases at J, with 11 bases between the two ends. DNA of the CDR3: TGTGCCAGCAGCTCCCAGGGGTCGACCGGGGAGCTGTTTTTT. Residues: CASSSQGSTGELFF.

The J gene is TRBJ1-6, the V gene TRBV4-2; TRBD1 matches 10 bases. Germline CDR1 reads LGHNA; CDR2 reads YNFKEQ. V lost 4 bases to trimming and J lost 14 bases; unmatched junction nucleotides: 17. The CDR3 contains 17 residues. As DNA, the CDR3 is TGTGCCAGCAGCCGCAGATTAATGGGACAGGGGTCTCCGGCCCTCCACTTT. Translated, it gives CASSRRLMGQGSPALHF.